One sample yielded the 27 T cell receptor beta chains listed below, sequenced in a study of PD-1 blockade in classical Hodgkin lymphoma (dated by TCRdb to about 2020). Library preparation employed the immunoSEQ multiplex PCR assay. TCRdb obtained this table from immuneACCESS and retained in-frame rearrangements with V and J assigned. These tables miss some clones; where compared with another copy, unresolved V genes account for less than half of the shortfall, and the remainder is unexplained. Recorded for this sample are about 41,000 clones; 69% of them occurred a single time. In total, the top ten clones hold over 2% of the sample. What this sample's time point label stands for: cycle 4 day 1 (C4D1), after 6 weeks of nivolumab. Every trial patient had relapsed after autologous stem cell transplantation, and cohorts A, B and C differed in prior brentuximab vedotin exposure. Sequenced material: peripheral blood mononuclear cells (PBMCs), taken before the fourth cycle of nivolumab. The receptors shown here come from a human donor with classical Hodgkin lymphoma.

V is TRBV27 and J is TRBJ1-5, with TRBD1 identical over 7 bases. The CDR3 is 19 amino acids. The trim removed 2 bases at V and 0 bases at J, leaving 13 bases unmatched. Germline CDR1 is MNHEY and CDR2 is SMNVEV (reference sequence). CDR3 amino acids: CASSLKWPGGTYSNQPQHF. The CDR3, as DNA: TGTGCCAGCAGTTTAAAGTGGCCAGGGGGTACTTATAGCAATCAGCCCCAGCATTTT.

The chain joins TRBV6-1 to TRBJ2-5; possibly TRBD2 for D (5 bases). This CDR3 is 13 amino acids long. V was trimmed by 7 bases and J by 5 bases, leaving 14 bases between them. Germline V gene data show CDR1 as MNHNS and CDR2 as SASEGT. The CDR3 region has the DNA TGTGCCAGCAAGGCCGGATCGGGGGAGACCCAGTACTTC. Protein sequence: CASKAGSGETQYF.

The chain joins TRBV4-2 to TRBJ1-6; D unresolved. This CDR3 has 15 residues. V was clipped by 0 bases and J by 7 bases, with 10 bases between them. The germline CDR1 and CDR2 sequences are LGHNA and YNFKEQ. The CDR3 protein is CASSQEAAVNSPLHF. As DNA, the CDR3 is TGTGCCAGCAGCCAAGAGGCAGCTGTGAATTCACCCCTCCACTTT.

V is TRBV7-2 and J is TRBJ2-3; D call uncertain. The CDR3 has 13 residues. Germline values: CDR1 SGHTA, CDR2 FQGNSA. V lost 0 bases and J lost 2, with 3 bases in between. The CDR3 DNA sequence: TGTGCCAGCAGCTTAGCCCCCACAGATACGCAGTATTTT. Amino acid sequence: CASSLAPTDTQYF.

DNA for the CDR3: TGCGCCAGCAGCCAATCATCGAACTCCTACGAGCAGTACTTC. It translates to CASSQSSNSYEQYF. The chain employs TRBV4-3 and TRBJ2-7; D gene uncertain. Germline CDR1 and CDR2: LGHNA and YSLEER. The CDR3 extends over 14 amino acids. Trimming pared 2 bases from V and 0 bases from J, leaving 8 bases between.

The chain uses TRBV7-2 and TRBJ2-7; 11 nucleotides line up with TRBD2. The CDR3 runs to 19 residues. Losses at the gene ends were 4 bases for V and 5 bases for J; bases not matched to a gene: 19. CDR1 and CDR2 (germline): SGHTA, FQGNSA. The CDR3 region is CASSSPSLRALAGGHEQYF. The CDR3 bases are TGTGCCAGCAGCTCCCCCAGCCTGAGGGCGCTAGCGGGGGGCCACGAGCAGTACTTC.

The chain carries TRBV18 and TRBJ2-3, with no clear D. CDR3 size: 13 residues. The germline V and J ends were trimmed by 2 bases and 1 base, with 4 bases remaining between them. CDR1 and CDR2 (germline): KGHSH, LQKENI. The CDR3 nucleotides are TGTGCCAGCTCACCAACCGGCACAGATACGCAGTATTTT. Its protein product is CASSPTGTDTQYF.

This clone showed up just once. V is TRBV7-9 and J is TRBJ1-6, with D possibly matching TRBD1 (5 bases). CDR1 and CDR2 from the germline V gene are SEHNR and FQNEAQ (reference sequence). V lost 5 bases and J 8 bases, leaving 19 bases between the germline ends. This CDR3 spans 16 amino acids. This chain's CDR3 is CASSRRAGRLDSPLHF. In DNA form, the CDR3 reads TGTGCCAGCAGCCGGCGGGCAGGGCGACTTGATTCACCCCTCCACTTT.

Only a few counts were recorded for this clone. This chain links TRBV5-6 with TRBJ2-7, with a possible D match to TRBD1 (6 bases). CDR3 size: 12 residues. Germline V gene sequence: CDR1 SGHDT, CDR2 YYEEEE. V was pared by 1 base and J by 8 bases, with 10 bases between. CDR3 sequence (DNA): TGTGCCAGCAGCTTGTTTGGGGGCCAGCAGTACTTC. It is translated as CASSLFGGQQYF. Full variable domain (remainder filled in from reference TRBV5-6 and TRBJ2-7): DAGVTQSPTHLIKTRGQQVTLRCSPKSGHDTVSWYQQALGQGPQFIFQYYEEEERQRGNFPDRFSGHQFPNYSSELNVNALLLGDSALYLCASSLFGGQQYFGPGTRLTVT.

This clone has only a few counts. The chain uses TRBV9 and TRBJ1-3; D ambiguous. The V and J ends lost 0 bases and 4 bases respectively, with 2 bases between them. CDR3 length: 12 residues. CDR1 and CDR2 (germline): SGDLS, YYNGEE. The CDR3 DNA reads TGTGCCAGCAGCGTAGGCGGAAACACCATATATTTT. It codes for CASSVGGNTIYF.

The J gene is TRBJ2-5, the V gene TRBV29-1, with D unclear. The CDR3 has 11 amino acids. Germline V gene sequence: CDR1 SQVTM, CDR2 ANQGSEA. V lost 0 bases, J lost 3 bases, and 2 bases lay in between. The CDR3 reads CSVEEEETQYF. For the CDR3, the DNA is TGCAGCGTTGAAGAAGAAGAGACCCAGTACTTC. Filled out from reference TRBV29-1 and TRBJ2-5, the complete variable domain reads SAVISQKPSRDICQRGTSLTIQCQVDSQVTMMFWYRQQPGQSLTLIATANQGSEATYESGFVIDKFPISRPNLTFSTLTVSNMSPEDSSIYLCSVEEEETQYFGPGTRLLVL.

V and J are TRBV28 and TRBJ2-1; the match to TRBD1 covers 9 bases. Germline CDR1 reads MDHEN; CDR2 reads SYDVKM. This CDR3 spans 15 amino acids. J lost 2 bases, V lost 3 bases, and 2 bases had no gene match. CDR3 region: CASSLRQGAYNEQFF. The CDR3 nucleotides are TGTGCCAGCAGTTTGAGACAGGGGGCCTACAATGAGCAGTTCTTC.

This clone has a handful of counts. The CDR3 loop reads CASSWDRTHNYGYTF. In DNA, the CDR3 is TGTGCCAGCAGCTGGGACCGGACTCATAACTATGGCTACACCTTC. V usage is TRBV7-8 and J usage is TRBJ1-2; maybe TRBD1 (5 bases). This CDR3 is 15 amino acids long. The ends were cut back, 4 bases at V and 1 base at J, with 13 bases in the middle. In germline, CDR1 is SGHVS, CDR2 FQNEAQ.

This clone was seen a single time. The rearrangement joins TRBV9 to TRBJ2-3; 7 bases are shared with TRBD1. The CDR3 totals 14 residues. Germline CDR1 and CDR2: SGDLS and YYNGEE. V gave up 2 bases and J gave up 1 base; unmatched junction bases: 1. The DNA for the CDR3 is TGTGCCAGCAGCGTCGGACAGGGCACAGATACGCAGTATTTT. It encodes CASSVGQGTDTQYF.

By share, this clone ranks as medium-sized. The chain combines TRBV27 with TRBJ2-7; 7 positions agree with TRBD1. The CDR3 is made up of 16 amino acids. Trimming took 5 bases from V and 2 from J; bases not matched to a gene: 12. CDR1 and CDR2 (germline): MNHEY, SMNVEV (reference sequence). CDR3 coding DNA: TGTGCCAGCAGTATCTCCGGGGACAGCAGAACCTACGAGCAGTACTTC. It specifies CASSISGDSRTYEQYF.

The chain combines TRBV7-9 with TRBJ2-7; D may be TRBD1 (5 bases). Between the trimmed V and J ends, which lost 5 bases and 7 bases, there was a span of 18 bases. The length of the CDR3 is 14 residues. The germline V gene encodes CDR1 SEHNR and CDR2 FQNEAQ (reference sequence). The chain's CDR3 is CASSPDSRGREQYF. Written as DNA, the CDR3 is TGTGCCAGCAGCCCTGACAGTCGCGGAAGGGAGCAGTACTTC.

The chain links TRBV25-1 to TRBJ2-2; no firm D call. The V end lost 3 bases, the J end lost 7 bases, and 12 bases lay between the germline ends. CDR1 is MGHDK and CDR2 is SYGVNS in the germline V gene. The CDR3 has 14 amino acids. The CDR3, as DNA: TGTGCCAGCAGTGAGCCCCTACCGGGCGGGGAGCTGTTTTTT. It specifies CASSEPLPGGELFF. Combining the CDR3 with reference TRBV25-1 and TRBJ2-2 gives the whole variable domain EADIYQTPRYLVIGTGKKITLECSQTMGHDKMYWYQQDPGMELHLIHYSYGVNSTEKGDLSSESTVSRIRTEHFPLTLESARPSHTSQYLCASSEPLPGGELFFGEGSRLTVL.

The chain combines TRBV7-2 with TRBJ1-6; 7 bases map to TRBD1. This CDR3 is built from 15 residues. V trimming: 7 bases; J trimming: 7 bases; junction bases outside the gene matches: 10. Germline CDR1 SGHTA, CDR2 FQGNSA. The CDR3 DNA reads as TGTGCCAGCACCAAGACAGGGAAAAGGAATTCACCCCTCCACTTT. Protein sequence: CASTKTGKRNSPLHF.

This clone was detected only once. The DNA for the CDR3 is TGTGCCAGCAGTTTGGCGGGACAGGCCTATGGCTACACCTTC. This translates into CASSLAGQAYGYTF. The J gene is TRBJ1-2, the V gene TRBV28; TRBD1 agrees at 8 bases. Germline V gene sequence: CDR1 MDHEN, CDR2 SYDVKM. Trimming cost V 3 bases and J 4 bases; bases outside gene matches: 4. CDR3 length equals 14 residues.

The rearrangement uses TRBV5-1 and TRBJ2-2; D call uncertain. CDR1 is SGHRS and CDR2 is YFSETQ in the germline V gene. This CDR3 has 15 amino acids. Deletions cut 5 bases from V and 0 bases from J, with 11 bases between. The DNA of the CDR3 is TGCGCCAGCAGTCAAGACGGAACGAACACCGGGGAGCTGTTTTTT. Its translation is CASSQDGTNTGELFF. Variable domain in full (rest from reference TRBV5-1 and TRBJ2-2): KAGVTQTPRYLIKTRGQQVTLSCSPISGHRSVSWYQQTPGQGLQFLFEYFSETQRNKGNFPGRFSGRQFSNSRSEMNVSTLELGDSALYLCASSQDGTNTGELFFGEGSRLTVL.

This clone was picked up a small number of times. The chain uses TRBV29-1 and TRBJ2-1, with TRBD2 identical over 12 bases. The CDR3 spans 16 residues. Germline V gives CDR1 SQVTM, CDR2 ANQGSEA. The ends lost 3 bases at V and 4 bases at J; junction bases unmatched: 7. The CDR3 DNA reads as TGCAGCGTTGAGTGGCTAGCGGGGGGGGAGTACAATGAGCAGTTCTTC. Translation: CSVEWLAGGEYNEQFF.

The rearrangement joins TRBV7-8 to TRBJ2-7; 9 bases line up with TRBD1. V lost 1 base to trimming and J lost 2 bases; unmatched junction nucleotides: 6. The length of the CDR3 is 16 residues. The germline CDR1 and CDR2 sequences are SGHVS and FQNEAQ. CDR3 region: CASSLGVGQGPYEQYF. The CDR3, as DNA: TGTGCCAGCAGCTTAGGGGTAGGACAGGGGCCCTACGAGCAGTACTTC.

This clone came up once. The chain employs TRBV6-1 and TRBJ2-2, with unresolved D. Trimming took off 8 bases at V and 4 bases at J, with 17 bases between the two ends. CDR1 and CDR2 (germline): MNHNS, SASEGT. The CDR3 is made up of 15 amino acids. This CDR3 reads CASLLGPFSTGELFF. The CDR3 nucleotides are TGTGCCAGCCTCCTGGGTCCTTTTAGCACCGGGGAGCTGTTTTTT.

This clone was detected only a few times. This chain connects TRBV28 to TRBJ1-5, with no clear D. Germline lookup yields CDR1 MDHEN and CDR2 SYDVKM. V shed 3 bases and J shed 0 bases, with 3 bases lying between them. This CDR3 spans 13 amino acids. For the CDR3, the DNA is TGTGCCAGCAGTTTGATTAGCAATCAGCCCCAGCATTTT. It yields the protein CASSLISNQPQHF. The full variable domain, its missing parts supplied by reference TRBV28 and TRBJ1-5, is DVKVTQSSRYLVKRTGEKVFLECVQDMDHENMFWYRQDPGLGLRLIYFSYDVKMKEKGDIPEGYSVSREKKERFSLILESASTNQTSMYLCASSLISNQPQHFGDGTRLSIL.

This clone was recorded a few times. The chain has TRBV28 and TRBJ2-5, with 7 bases identical to TRBD2. CDR1 MDHEN and CDR2 SYDVKM come from the germline V gene. The ends lost 5 bases at V and 4 bases at J; junction bases unmatched: 7. The CDR3 contains 14 residues. Written as DNA, the CDR3 is TGTGCCAGCAGTCCCACGGGAGGCCCAGAGACCCAGTACTTC. It encodes CASSPTGGPETQYF.

The chain recombines TRBV7-2 with TRBJ2-1; D is undetermined. This CDR3 contains 12 residues. Trimming pared 5 bases from V and 6 bases from J, leaving 8 bases between. CDR1 is SGHTA and CDR2 is FQGNSA in the germline V gene. CDR3 in DNA: TGTGCCAGCAGCACGCAAATCAATGAGCAGTTCTTC. It translates to CASSTQINEQFF.

This chain links TRBV27 with TRBJ2-7, with 9 bases lining up with TRBD2. The V gene's germline CDR1 is MNHEY and CDR2 SMNVEV (reference sequence). The CDR3 has 15 residues. The V and J ends lost 5 bases and 4 bases, in that order; junction bases with no gene match: 9. The CDR3: CASSPFGAGGYEQYF. CDR3 sequence (DNA): TGTGCCAGCAGTCCCTTTGGGGCGGGGGGGTACGAGCAGTACTTC.